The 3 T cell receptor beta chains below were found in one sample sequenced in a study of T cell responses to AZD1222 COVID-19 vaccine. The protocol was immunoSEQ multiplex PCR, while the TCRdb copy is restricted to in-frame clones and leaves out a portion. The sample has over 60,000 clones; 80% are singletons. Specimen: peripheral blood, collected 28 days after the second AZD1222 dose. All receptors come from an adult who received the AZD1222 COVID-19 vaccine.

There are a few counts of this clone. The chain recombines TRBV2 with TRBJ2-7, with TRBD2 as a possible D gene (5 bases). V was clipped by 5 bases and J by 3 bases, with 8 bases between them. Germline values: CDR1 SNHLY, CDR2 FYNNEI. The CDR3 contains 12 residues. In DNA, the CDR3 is TGTGCCAGCAGTCGGGGAATCTACGAGCAGTACTTC. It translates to CASSRGIYEQYF.

For the CDR3, the DNA is TGTGCCAGCAGCCAGACAGGGTCCTATCAGCCCCAGCATTTT. Its translation: CASSQTGSYQPQHF. The V call is TRBV2, the J call TRBJ1-5; 7 positions agree with TRBD1. CDR1 and CDR2 (germline): SNHLY, FYNNEI. The CDR3 length is 14 residues. The J segment lost 5 bases and the V segment lost 6 bases, leaving 7 bases of the junction unmatched.

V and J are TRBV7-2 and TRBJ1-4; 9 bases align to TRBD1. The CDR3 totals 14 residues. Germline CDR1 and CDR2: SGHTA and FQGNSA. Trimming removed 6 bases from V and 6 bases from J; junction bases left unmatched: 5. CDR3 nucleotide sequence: TGTGCCAGCAGTCCGGACAGGGGAGATGAAAAACTGTTTTTT. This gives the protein CASSPDRGDEKLFF.